The entry below describes one T cell receptor beta chain. Its antigen specificity is not known. No quality values exist for individual bases; no much larger clone is one base distant. Profiling of TCR beta VDJ combinations and CDR3 sequences used genomic DNA as the template. TCR repertoire sequencing was run on an Illumina HiSeq 2000. As for how the authors treated the data: TRBV/TRBJ rearrangement plots, CDR3 size and DJ length profiles, and Simpson's diversity index were used to assess repertoires. The most abundant DNA sequence in the deep sequencing data was taken as the immunodominant clone. CDR3 amino acid sequences were screened for sharing across subjects and compared with published repertoires and the VDJdb database. Starting from the raw public reads, TCRdb applied fastp trimming at Q25, assembled clones with MiXCR and retained in-frame beta chains. Every entry covers one CDR3 protein and lists the most common genes and DNA from its rows. The authors' filters were not applied to this entry. For this sample there are about 81,000 distinct CDR3 sequences; more than 40% appear just once. Approximately 70% of the sample rests with the top ten.

TCR repertoires of sorted CD4+ and CD8+ blood T cells from severe aplastic anemia patients and healthy subjects were deep-sequenced in the study. Ficoll-Paque density gradient centrifugation was used to isolate peripheral blood mononuclear cells. Before DNA was extracted, CD4+ and CD8+ T cells were sorted using either FACS or magnetic beads. This specimen belongs to a study of CD8+CD57+ T cells in acquired aplastic anemia (dated by TCRdb to the late 2010s). Concerning the study at large: On average, sorted CD4+ and CD8+ cells yielded around 3.5 ug of extracted DNA, with a range of about 0.19 to 30 ug. An average of around 10 million reads for CD4+ cells and roughly 12 million reads for CD8+ cells was obtained from healthy donor samples. General findings and caveats noted by the study authors: Patients and healthy controls showed no significant difference in CD8+ Simpson's diversity (P=0.060). Although 25 to 30 CD8+ CDR3 sequences were shared by patients and controls, these sequences appeared highly expressed in patients and within the immunodominant clones of patients.

The sample comprised sorted CD4+, CD8+, or CD8+CD57+ T cells (not recorded which) from PBMCs. This sequence was found in a human donor in good health, serving as a control.

The sequenced DNA: TGTGCCAGCAGCCCCGGGACAGGGGGCAGGGACCAGTACTTC. Its protein is CASSPGTGGRDQYF. The chain is made from TRBV14 and TRBJ2-5, and 12 junction bases match TRBD1. The CDR3 holds 14 amino acids from the cysteine to the phenylalanine. Only CDR3 DNA is held: 42 bases, read in frame from base 1. Trimming removed 4 bases from V and 10 bases from J; the gene matches leave 7 bases unexplained. The germline V gene sets CDR1 to SGHDN and CDR2 to FVKESK.